The following is a TCR beta chain sequence with its context. The CDR3 sequence is 17 residues long. Trimming took 0 bases from V and 4 from J, leaving 16 bases between them. Germline-derived CDR1 and CDR2 are SGHTA and FQGNSA. These data come from a study of T cell changes during pregnancy in multiple sclerosis. Data came from immunoSEQ multiplex PCR; TCRdb stores just in-frame clones and leaves some out. In the table there are tens of thousands of clones, 85% to 90% of which are singletons. The chain uses TRBV7-2 and TRBJ2-1; D possibly corresponds to TRBD1 (6 bases). The sample in question was CD4+ T cells from peripheral blood mononuclear cells, obtained in the first trimester of pregnancy. The sequence was obtained from a female donor with multiple sclerosis, enrolled in a pregnancy study. The CDR3 DNA reads as TGTGCCAGCAGCTTAGCATACAGGGTGACCAATTACAATGAGCAGTTCTTC. Its translation: CASSLAYRVTNYNEQFF.